This T cell receptor (beta chain) was found in a study of T cells after yellow fever vaccination. The study's findings and limits: Faster peaking, at day 5 versus 15, marked a secondary response that was weaker. Most clones from primary vaccination were detected again post-booster (roughly 95% CD4, 88% CD8). Repertoires sorted by FACS could include abundant clonotypes that are contaminants from the bulk population.

This clonotype came up a few times. Its cognate antigen is unknown. This CDR3 is 14 amino acids long. Between the trimmed V and J ends, which lost 1 base and 0 bases, there was a span of 5 bases. Germline V gene lookup returns CDR1 SGHRS and CDR2 YFSETQ. TCRdb ran MiXCR on the 5' RACE reads and lists one entry per CDR3 protein. The table records 300,000 to 350,000 distinct CDR3 sequences, 3% to 4.5% of them present only once. The chain couples TRBV5-1 to TRBJ1-5; D call uncertain. Sequencing was performed on PBMCs, taken 5 days after the yellow fever booster vaccination. The sequence was collected from a man aged 18-30 years who received the YFV17D yellow fever vaccine. CDR3 DNA: TGCGCCAGCAGCTTGAAGGATAGCAATCAGCCCCAGCATTTT. It translates to CASSLKDSNQPQHF.